The 19 T cell receptor beta chains in this list originate from one sample, sequenced in a study of early T cells in non-severe SARS-CoV-2 infection (dated by TCRdb to the early 2020s). Receptor libraries were prepared by 5' RACE. Sequencing was carried out with a NextSeq 500. The public reads were run again by TCRdb, first through fastp at Q25 and then through MiXCR, and only productive beta chains were kept. Entries that share a CDR3 protein sequence are merged under the most common genes and DNA. The sample table records tens of thousands of distinct CDR3 sequences; 12% of these occur just once. The ten largest make up less than 2% of the sample. What was sequenced was whole blood. These receptors originate from an adult who was a healthcare worker with PCR-confirmed SARS-CoV-2 infection or an uninfected control (not recorded which).

The rearrangement joins TRBV27 to TRBJ1-6; D uncertain. This CDR3 spans 14 amino acids. CDR1 is MNHEY and CDR2 is SMNVEV in the germline V gene (reference sequence). The germline V and J ends were trimmed by 4 bases and 14 bases, with 18 bases remaining between them. CDR3 sequence: CASSSMGLEFTLHF. As DNA, the CDR3 is TGTGCCAGCAGTTCTATGGGGTTGGAATTCACCCTCCACTTT.

In its sample, this clonotype was seen many times. The chain combines TRBV6-6 with TRBJ1-2; the match to TRBD1 covers 8 bases. V lost 5 bases, J lost 4 bases, and 15 bases stayed unmatched. CDR3 length equals 17 residues. Germline CDR1 and CDR2: MNHNY and SVGAGI (reference sequence). CDR3 DNA: TGTGCCAGCAGTCCTGGACAGGGACGCTCGTCGGGCTATGGCTACACCTTC. This codes for CASSPGQGRSSGYGYTF.

The CDR3 sequence: CASSLAGTDNYEQYF. CDR3 bases: TGTGCCAGCAGTCTCGCGGGGACTGATAACTACGAGCAGTACTTC. The V and J genes are TRBV11-2 and TRBJ2-7; maybe TRBD2 (6 bases). The CDR3 contains 15 residues. The germline gives CDR1 SGHAT, CDR2 FQNNGV. V was trimmed by 6 bases and J by 3 bases, leaving 18 bases between them.

At least ten counts were recorded for this clonotype. The chain joins TRBV7-8 to TRBJ2-4; no definite D call. V gave up 2 bases and J gave up 1 base, with 15 bases separating them. The CDR3 extends over 17 amino acids. The germline gives CDR1 SGHVS, CDR2 FQNEAQ. This CDR3 is CASSLPTRTAAKNIQYF. CDR3 nucleotide sequence: TGTGCCAGCAGCTTACCTACACGGACGGCCGCCAAAAACATTCAGTACTTC.

V and J are TRBV2 and TRBJ2-2, with 9 bases fitting TRBD1. Germline V gives CDR1 SNHLY, CDR2 FYNNEI. The CDR3 has 14 amino acids. V gave up 11 bases and J gave up 2 bases; unmatched junction bases: 6. CDR3 in DNA: TGTGCCTTCCGGACAGGGGATAACACCGGGGAGCTGTTTTTT. It specifies CAFRTGDNTGELFF. The complete variable domain, with remaining parts taken from reference TRBV2 and TRBJ2-2, reads EPEVTQTPSHQVTQMGQEVILRCVPISNHLYFYWYRQILGQKVEFLVSFYNNEISEKSEIFDDQFSVERPDGSNFTLKIRSTKLEDSAMYFCAFRTGDNTGELFFGEGSRLTVL.

In this sample, this clonotype turned up many times. The chain carries TRBV28 and TRBJ2-3; 8 positions agree with TRBD2. There are 14 residues in the CDR3. Per the germline V gene, CDR1 is MDHEN and CDR2 is SYDVKM. Unmatched junction bases numbered 9, after V lost 11 bases and J lost 2 bases. DNA of the CDR3: TGTGCCCTGACGCGGGGGGACCCCACAGATACGCAGTATTTT. Its translation is CALTRGDPTDTQYF.

This clonotype was seen repeatedly, ten times or more. The chain uses TRBV10-3 and TRBJ2-1; 9 nucleotides agree with TRBD2. The germline V gene has CDR1 ENHRY and CDR2 SYGVKD. Germline trimming cut 8 bases from V and 6 bases from J; bases unmatched to any gene: 17. The CDR3 covers 17 residues. In nucleotides, the CDR3 is TGTGCCATCCAGCCGGCCGTGGCGTCTAGCGGGGCCAATGAGCAGTTCTTC. Its translation is CAIQPAVASSGANEQFF.

This clonotype showed up many times. The rearrangement joins TRBV11-2 to TRBJ2-3; no clear D. Germline-derived CDR1 and CDR2 are SGHAT and FQNNGV. V lost 2 bases and J 6 bases, leaving 9 bases between the germline ends. This CDR3 has 13 amino acids. This CDR3 reads CASSLPTRDTQYF. The CDR3 nucleotides are TGTGCCAGCAGCTTACCTACACGGGATACGCAGTATTTT.

This clonotype was seen at least ten times. The CDR3 nucleotides read TGCAGTGCTAGCCCTGGGGAGGGCACAGATACGCAGTATTTT. Protein: CSASPGEGTDTQYF. The chain uses TRBV20-1 and TRBJ2-3, with D maybe TRBD2 (6 bases). Germline V lookup: CDR1 DFQATT, CDR2 SNEGSKA (reference sequence). The CDR3 contains 14 residues. V was shortened by 3 bases and J by 1 base, with 11 bases between the two germline ends.

The rearrangement uses TRBV6-6 and TRBJ2-7; maybe TRBD1 (5 bases). CDR3 length equals 12 residues. The V gene lost 6 bases and the J gene lost 3 bases, with 9 bases spanning the gap. In germline, CDR1 is MNHNY, CDR2 SVGAGI (reference sequence). The CDR3 sequence is CASSQGFYEQYF. Here the CDR3 DNA reads TGTGCCAGCAGCCAGGGATTCTACGAGCAGTACTTC.

The chain carries TRBV12-5 and TRBJ2-5, with D unresolved. This CDR3 region has 15 residues. The V gene's germline CDR1 is LGHNT and CDR2 FRNRAP. V shed 6 bases and J shed 1 base, with 15 bases lying between them. The CDR3 loop is CASGPGQILQETQYF. The CDR3 DNA sequence: TGTGCTAGTGGGCCGGGCCAGATCCTCCAAGAGACCCAGTACTTC. Based on the CDR3 plus reference TRBV12-5 and TRBJ2-5, the full variable domain is DARVTQTPRHKVTEMGQEVTMRCQPILGHNTVFWYRQTMMQGLELLAYFRNRAPLDDSGMPKDRFSAEMPDATLATLKIQPSEPRDSAVYFCASGPGQILQETQYFGPGTRLLVL.

This clonotype was found a few times. V usage is TRBV7-8 and J usage is TRBJ2-7; a possible D gene is TRBD2 (7 bases). The germline V and J ends were trimmed by 3 bases and 7 bases, with 13 bases remaining between them. From germline, CDR1 is SGHVS and CDR2 FQNEAQ. This CDR3 region has 13 residues. The CDR3 is CASSFAGAREQYF. As DNA, the CDR3 is TGTGCCAGCAGCTTTGCGGGGGCGCGGGAGCAGTACTTC.

This sequence joins TRBV20-1 and TRBJ2-7; a possible D gene is TRBD2 (7 bases). V was pared by 3 bases and J by 2 bases, with 17 bases between. The CDR3 is made up of 15 amino acids. Germline loops: CDR1 DFQATT, CDR2 SNEGSKA (reference sequence). The CDR3 loop reads CSASGGGGLTYEQYF. CDR3 in DNA: TGCAGTGCTAGTGGTGGCGGGGGCCTTACCTACGAGCAGTACTTC.

This clonotype was observed at least ten times. The genes are TRBV20-1 and TRBJ1-3; TRBD1 agrees at 7 bases. CDR1 DFQATT and CDR2 SNEGSKA come from the germline V gene (reference sequence). CDR3 length equals 14 residues. The trim removed 5 bases at V and 0 bases at J, leaving 4 bases unmatched. The CDR3 is CSADDRDSGNTIYF. The DNA for the CDR3 is TGCAGTGCTGATGACAGGGACTCTGGAAACACCATATATTTT.

The CDR3 sequence is CASSLPSGGPYEQYF. The CDR3 nucleotides read TGTGCCAGCAGCTTGCCTAGCGGGGGTCCCTACGAGCAGTACTTC. V usage is TRBV5-4 and J usage is TRBJ2-7; 10 bases align to TRBD2. The V and J ends lost 1 base and 2 bases, in that order; junction bases with no gene match: 3. The CDR3 is 15 residues long. CDR1 and CDR2 from the germline V gene are SGHNT and YYREEE (reference sequence).

This clonotype was seen only a few times. V and J are TRBV7-9 and TRBJ1-1; D possibly corresponds to TRBD1 (6 bases). V was cut by 5 bases and J by 7 bases, with 14 bases left in between. The CDR3 length is 13 residues. The germline gives CDR1 SEHNR, CDR2 FQNEAQ (reference sequence). The chain's CDR3 is CASSQTGWNEAFF. The DNA of the CDR3 is TGTGCCAGCAGCCAAACAGGGTGGAATGAAGCTTTCTTT.

CDR3 sequence (DNA): TGCAGCGTTAGGACAGGGGGCAGGACCGAGCAGTACTTC. It yields the protein CSVRTGGRTEQYF. The chain joins TRBV29-1 to TRBJ2-7; 11 bases agree with TRBD1. The V and J ends lost 5 bases and 6 bases, in that order; junction bases with no gene match: 6. Germline V CDR1 and CDR2: SQVTM, ANQGSEA. This CDR3 has 13 amino acids.

The chain employs TRBV7-2 and TRBJ1-3; D remains ambiguous. CDR1 is SGHTA and CDR2 is FQGNSA in the germline V gene. CDR3 length: 14 amino acids. The germline V and J ends were trimmed by 5 bases and 2 bases, with 10 bases remaining between them. CDR3 in DNA: TGTGCCAGCAGCATGCGACTGGCTGGAAACACCATATATTTT. It is translated as CASSMRLAGNTIYF.

There are a few counts of this clonotype. The chain has TRBV14 and TRBJ1-2; 9 bases fit TRBD1. The CDR3 covers 15 residues. V was clipped by 4 bases and J by 7 bases; unmatched bases: 10. CDR1 is SGHDN, CDR2 FVKESK, per germline. For the CDR3, the DNA is TGTGCCAGCAGCCCACCCGGGACAGGGCGGAGTGGCTACACCTTC. Its protein is CASSPPGTGRSGYTF.